These T cell receptor beta chains were read from a single sample in a study of T cell responses to AZD1222 COVID-19 vaccine. The data were produced by immunoSEQ multiplex PCR, yet TCRdb's version contains in-frame clones alone and is incomplete. The sample consists of some 120,000 clones, more than 80% of them appearing once. The sequencing here drew on peripheral blood, taken on day 0 of AZD1222 vaccination. The receptors here all came from an adult in good health. The CDR3 runs from the conserved cysteine through the conserved F or W. The D gene is left open where the match is weak. Clone size is shown for a subset of rows, as once, few, many or a class of expanded clone.

TRBJ2-2 | - | TRBV4-1 | - | TGCGCCAGCAGCCAAGCCCCCCGGGACCGGGCCGGGGAGCTGTTTTTT | CASSQAPRDRAGELFF
TRBJ2-2 | TRBD1 | TRBV24-1 | once | TGTGCCACCAGTGCCGGGACAGGGGGCCTGAACACCGGGGAGCTGTTTTTT | CATSAGTGGLNTGELFF
TRBJ2-2 | TRBD1 | TRBV7-9 | - | TGTGCCAGCAGCTGGGACAGGGATTTCTCGTCCGGGGAGCTGTTTTTT | CASSWDRDFSSGELFF
TRBJ1-5 | - | TRBV2 | - | TGTGCCAGCACCGGGGGTTTAGGTCTAAATCAGCCCCAGCATTTT | CASTGGLGLNQPQHF
TRBJ1-1 | - | TRBV7-6 | - | TGTGCCAGCAGCCCCCAAATTGGGGTTGGCACTGAAGCTTTCTTT | CASSPQIGVGTEAFF
TRBJ1-2 | - | TRBV7-9 | - | TGTGCCAGCAGCCTACACGTAGACTATGGCTACACCTTC | CASSLHVDYGYTF
TRBJ2-3 | - | TRBV10-3 | - | TGTGCCATCAGTCCCTCCCTAGGTACAGATACGCAGTATTTT | CAISPSLGTDTQYF
TRBJ2-5 | - | TRBV18 | - | TGTGCCAGCTCCCCTGGGGGGCGCCCGGAGACCCAGTACTTC | CASSPGGRPETQYF
TRBJ1-6 | - | TRBV12-3/TRBV12-4 | - | TGTGCCAGCGGCCGGAGTACCAATTCACCCCTCCACTTT | CASGRSTNSPLHF
TRBJ1-1 | - | TRBV19 | - | TGTGCCATTAAGATGGGAAACACTGAAGCTTTCTTT | CAIKMGNTEAFF
TRBJ2-2 | TRBD1 | TRBV9 | - | TGTGCCAGCAGCCTGGGGTTCGGCAGGGGGCTAACCGGGGAGCTGTTTTTT | CASSLGFGRGLTGELFF
TRBJ2-2 | - | TRBV14 | - | TGTGCCAGCAGCCAAGTCGGCCAGGGGAACACCGGGGAGCTGTTTTTT | CASSQVGQGNTGELFF
TRBJ1-2 | - | TRBV5-1 | - | TGCGCCAGCAGCTTGGTCGGGGGAGCCCCTGGCTACACCTTC | CASSLVGGAPGYTF
TRBJ1-2 | - | TRBV5-1 | - | TGCGCCAGCAGCTTGGCACGGGGAGTGGGTTCTGGCTACACCTTC | CASSLARGVGSGYTF
TRBJ1-6 | - | TRBV7-9 | - | TGTGCCAGCAGCTTAGTTGGGACGGAAAATTCACCCCTCCACTTT | CASSLVGTENSPLHF
TRBJ2-2 | - | TRBV30 | - | TGTGCCTGGATCTCGTATACTAGTGGGGCCGGGGAGCTGTTTTTT | CAWISYTSGAGELFF
TRBJ1-5 | - | TRBV20-1 | few | TGCAGTGCTAGTGCCGCAGACTATAGCAATCAGCCCCAGCATTTT | CSASAADYSNQPQHF
TRBJ1-5 | - | TRBV28 | once | TGTGCCAGCAGCCCCAGCCCAAGAGCAGGCAATCAGCCCCAGCATTTT | CASSPSPRAGNQPQHF
TRBJ2-3 | TRBD1 | TRBV12-5 | - | TGTGCTAGTGGTTTGGGGGACAGGAGCACAGATACGCAGTATTTT | CASGLGDRSTDTQYF
TRBJ1-2 | TRBD1 | TRBV19 | - | TGTGCCAGTTCGAACAGGGACAGCCTCTATGGCTACACCTTC | CASSNRDSLYGYTF
TRBJ1-2 | - | TRBV19 | - | TGTGCCAGTAGTATACCCTCGGCGGGGGCCAACTATGGCTACACCTTC | CASSIPSAGANYGYTF
TRBJ1-1 | - | TRBV11-3 | - | TGTGCCAGCAGCTTAGGTGACACTGAAGCTTTCTTT | CASSLGDTEAFF
TRBJ2-1 | TRBD2 | TRBV11-2 | - | TGTGCCAGCAGGCGAGACCCCACCAGCGGGGTACTTGAGCAGTTCTTC | CASRRDPTSGVLEQFF
TRBJ2-3 | - | TRBV12-3/TRBV12-4 | - | TGTGCCAGCACCGCGGACTTCGGTACGCAGTATTTT | CASTADFGTQYF
TRBJ1-1 | - | TRBV4-2 | - | TGTGCCAGCAGCCAAGGATATAGTACTGAAGCTTTCTTT | CASSQGYSTEAFF
TRBJ2-4 | - | TRBV11-2 | - | TGTGCCAGCAGCTCGACCAGGGGATCGGACATTCAGTACTTC | CASSSTRGSDIQYF
TRBJ1-1 | - | TRBV28 | - | TGTGCCAGCAGTTTATATTTACAAGACACTGAAGCTTTCTTT | CASSLYLQDTEAFF
TRBJ1-5 | - | TRBV27 | - | TGTGCCACCGCCGTATCCGGGACTCTGGGGAATCAGCCCCAGCATTTT | CATAVSGTLGNQPQHF
TRBJ1-4 | - | TRBV5-5 | - | TGTGCCAGCAGCTTGAGTAGAGGAAGCGGCGAAAAACTGTTTTTT | CASSLSRGSGEKLFF
TRBJ2-7 | TRBD1 | TRBV5-1 | once | TGCGCCAGCAGCACGGGACAGGGGTTCTACGAGCAGTACTTC | CASSTGQGFYEQYF
TRBJ1-2 | - | TRBV7-2 | - | TGTGCCAGCAGCTCACTGTATGGCTACACCTTC | CASSSLYGYTF
TRBJ2-7 | TRBD1 | TRBV6-5 | - | TGTGCCAGCAGTTACGCGGGACAGGGGGCGAGTGAGCAGTACTTC | CASSYAGQGASEQYF
TRBJ2-1 | - | TRBV9 | - | TGTGCCAGCAGCTTTAGATTCCGGACGGACATAAACTACAATGAGCAGTTCTTC | CASSFRFRTDINYNEQFF
TRBJ2-3 | - | TRBV6-5 | - | TGTGCCAGCAGTTACCCTGGGACTTCGGATACGCAGTATTTT | CASSYPGTSDTQYF
TRBJ2-7 | TRBD1 | TRBV11-2 | - | TGTGCCAGCAGCTCCGGGACAGGGGATTACGAGCAGTACTTC | CASSSGTGDYEQYF
TRBJ1-2 | - | TRBV5-1 | - | TGCGCCAGCAGCTTGGATGCGGGGTATGGCTACACCTTC | CASSLDAGYGYTF
TRBJ2-7 | - | TRBV10-3 | - | TGTGCCATCAGTGAGGGGGCAGGGAAACTCTACGAGCAGTACTTC | CAISEGAGKLYEQYF
TRBJ1-1 | TRBD1 | TRBV14 | - | TGTGCCAGCAGCCTCACAGGGGACAGTGAAGCTTTCTTT | CASSLTGDSEAFF
TRBJ2-2 | - | TRBV6-1 | - | TGTGCCAGCAGTGAAGGAAGGCCCCGGGGGACCGGGGAGCTGTTTTTT | CASSEGRPRGTGELFF
TRBJ2-1 | TRBD2 | TRBV30 | - | TGTGCCTGGAGTGCCGCGGGAGTTGTATACAATGAGCAGTTCTTC | CAWSAAGVVYNEQFF
TRBJ2-2 | - | TRBV6-5 | - | TGTGCCAGCAGTCGGGACGAACCGAACACCGGGGAGCTGTTTTTT | CASSRDEPNTGELFF
TRBJ2-7 | TRBD2 | TRBV9 | - | TGTGCCAGCAGCGTGGGACTAGCCGGCGAGCAGTACTTC | CASSVGLAGEQYF
TRBJ2-1 | TRBD2 | TRBV7-2 | once | TGTGCCAGCAGCGCGGGCGGGAGCGGGGGCTATGAGCAGTTCTTC | CASSAGGSGGYEQFF
TRBJ2-7 | - | TRBV7-2 | - | TGTGCCAGCAGCTATATCCTGGGGACCGCCTACGAGCAGTACTTC | CASSYILGTAYEQYF
TRBJ2-5 | TRBD2 | TRBV6-6 | - | TGTGCCACAACCCGTGGACTAGCAAGTGAGACCCAGTACTTC | CATTRGLASETQYF
TRBJ2-1 | - | TRBV6-5 | - | TGTGCCAGCAGTTACTCGGTTGGCTACAATGAGCAGTTCTTC | CASSYSVGYNEQFF
TRBJ2-1 | TRBD2 | TRBV7-2 | - | TGTGCCAGCAGCCGCATGGGACTAGTAAGGAGCAATGAGCAGTTCTTC | CASSRMGLVRSNEQFF
TRBJ1-5 | TRBD1 | TRBV7-6 | - | TGTGCCAGCAGCTCCATGGGACAGGGTGGTAGGGGCAATCAGCCCCAGCATTTT | CASSSMGQGGRGNQPQHF
TRBJ1-3 | - | TRBV7-3 | few | TGTGCCAGCAGCTCGTCGGCGAGCTCTGGAAACACCATATATTTT | CASSSSASSGNTIYF
TRBJ2-7 | - | TRBV9 | - | TGTGCCAGCAGCGTACGCCGACAGGTGGGGGCGACCTACGAGCAGTACTTC | CASSVRRQVGATYEQYF
TRBJ2-7 | - | TRBV28 | - | TGTGCCAGCAGTTTATCCCGGGAGCAGTACTTC | CASSLSREQYF
TRBJ1-4 | - | TRBV6-5 | - | TGTGCCAGCAGTTACCGGTCTACTAATGAAAAACTGTTTTTT | CASSYRSTNEKLFF
TRBJ2-7 | - | TRBV5-5 | - | TGTGCCAGCAGACCAATCCCAGGGGAAGCCGAGCAGTACTTC | CASRPIPGEAEQYF
TRBJ1-5 | - | TRBV30 | once | TGTGCCTGGAGTCCCCAGGGTAGGGGCAATCAGCCCCAGCATTTT | CAWSPQGRGNQPQHF
TRBJ1-4 | - | TRBV7-9 | once | TGTGCGGGAGGGGGGGTCTCTAATGAAAAACTGTTTTTT | CAGGGVSNEKLFF